This entry lists 21 T cell receptor beta chains sequenced from one sample in a study of CD8 T cells in Susac syndrome. RNA, at 0.5 to 1 ug, was reverse transcribed with random hexamers. Using its own MiXCR run on the immunoSEQ multiplex PCR reads, TCRdb lists one record per CDR3 protein. This table has some 99,000 distinct CDR3 sequences, just under 95% appearing once. Specimen: CD4+ T cells from PBMCs. The origin of the receptors is a human donor with Susac syndrome.

This chain connects TRBV29-1 to TRBJ2-1, with 10 bases that match TRBD2. V shed 7 bases, J shed 8 bases, and the junction held 11 bases outside the gene matches. Germline CDR1 and CDR2: SQVTM and ANQGSEA. The CDR3 consists of 14 residues. The CDR3 nucleotides read TGCAGCGGAACCTCTAGCGGGGGCGGGTATGAGCAGTTCTTC. Its translation is CSGTSSGGGYEQFF.

The chain couples TRBV30 to TRBJ2-1; 8 nucleotides agree with TRBD2. The trim removed 0 bases at V and 4 bases at J, leaving 5 bases unmatched. CDR3 length: 15 residues. Germline CDR1 GTSNPN, CDR2 SVGIG (reference sequence). CDR3 amino acids: CAWSVGSGVYNEQFF. CDR3 in DNA: TGTGCCTGGAGTGTAGGTAGCGGGGTGTACAATGAGCAGTTCTTC.

The V gene is TRBV27, the J gene TRBJ1-2, with D tentatively TRBD1 (6 bases). Germline CDR1 is MNHEY and CDR2 is SMNVEV (reference sequence). This CDR3 is 17 amino acids long. V lost 5 bases to trimming and J lost 4 bases, with 23 bases between them. The DNA of the CDR3 is TGTGCCAGCAGTCCCCTTACAGGGCATCCCAACATCTATGGCTACACCTTC. Its protein product is CASSPLTGHPNIYGYTF.

V is TRBV5-1 and J is TRBJ1-2; D is possibly TRBD1 (5 bases). CDR1 is SGHRS and CDR2 is YFSETQ in the germline V gene. The V gene lost 4 bases and the J gene lost 7 bases, with 17 bases spanning the gap. The length of the CDR3 is 14 residues. CDR3 sequence (DNA): TGCGCCAGCAGCCCCGGAGGAGGAGGGGTTGGCTACACCTTC. This gives the protein CASSPGGGGVGYTF.

The rearrangement uses TRBV7-2 and TRBJ1-2, with D tentatively TRBD1 (6 bases). The CDR3 spans 12 residues. Trimming removed 3 bases at V and 6 bases at J, with 8 bases between. Looked up from germline, CDR1 is SGHTA and CDR2 is FQGNSA. The CDR3 sequence: CASSFRTDGYTF. The CDR3 DNA is TGTGCCAGCAGCTTCAGGACAGATGGCTACACCTTC.

In this sample, this clonotype turned up once. This chain connects TRBV5-1 to TRBJ2-3; a weak D match, TRBD2 (6 bases). Germline CDR1 reads SGHRS; CDR2 reads YFSETQ. This CDR3 is 16 amino acids long. V shed 0 bases and J shed 0 bases, with 11 bases lying between them. DNA of the CDR3: TGCGCCAGCAGCTTGGTTGGTAGCGGTAGCACAGATACGCAGTATTTT. Its translation: CASSLVGSGSTDTQYF.

The V gene is TRBV24-1, the J gene TRBJ2-1; 9 nucleotides align to TRBD1. The CDR3 consists of 15 residues. CDR1 KGHDR and CDR2 SFDVKD come from the germline V gene. With V trimmed by 4 bases and J by 4 bases, 4 bases remained unmatched. In DNA form, the CDR3 reads TGTGCCACCAGTGACAGGACAGGGGTTTACAATGAGCAGTTCTTC. Translating it yields CATSDRTGVYNEQFF.

The sample holds one count of this clonotype. The chain is built from TRBV29-1 and TRBJ2-3; D unclear. The CDR3 length is 11 residues. Germline lookup yields CDR1 SQVTM and CDR2 ANQGSEA. V lost 5 bases to trimming and J lost 3 bases, with 6 bases between them. CDR3 loop: CSVQSTDTQYF. CDR3 nucleotides: TGCAGCGTTCAATCGACAGATACGCAGTATTTT.

The chain carries TRBV7-9 and TRBJ2-7, with 8 bases that match TRBD1. The CDR3 is 16 amino acids. CDR1 SEHNR and CDR2 FQNEAQ come from the germline V gene (reference sequence). The junction had 12 bases not matched to a gene; V was cut back by 5 bases and J by 3 bases. CDR3 DNA sequence: TGTGCCAGCAGCCCGAAGGACTCGGGACAGGTCTACGAGCAGTACTTC. Protein sequence: CASSPKDSGQVYEQYF. Using reference TRBV7-9 and TRBJ2-7 for the parts outside the CDR3, the full variable domain is DTGVSQNPRHKITKRGQNVTFRCDPISEHNRLYWYRQTLGQGPEFLTYFQNEAQLEKSRLLSDRFSAERPKGSFSTLEIQRTEQGDSAMYLCASSPKDSGQVYEQYFGPGTRLTVT.

The chain joins TRBV21-1 to TRBJ2-5; the table's TRBD2 call for D was not verified on the DNA. TRBV21-1 is flagged as a pseudogene. This CDR3 has 15 residues. The CDR3 protein is CASRSKTSKQETQYF. In nucleotides, the CDR3 is TGTGCCAGCAGGAGCAAGACTAGCAAACAAGAGACCCAGTACTTC.

V usage is TRBV5-6 and J usage is TRBJ1-1; 7 positions agree with TRBD1. CDR3 length: 15 amino acids. V lost 4 bases and J lost 0; bases outside the gene matches: 6. Looked up from germline, CDR1 is SGHDT and CDR2 is YYEEEE. CDR3 amino acids: CASSPTGTVNTEAFF. Written as DNA, the CDR3 is TGTGCCAGCAGCCCTACCGGGACAGTGAACACTGAAGCTTTCTTT.

This chain connects TRBV12-3 or TRBV12-4 to TRBJ1-1; D is possibly TRBD1 (6 bases). The CDR3 runs to 10 residues. V lost 11 bases and J lost 11, with 15 bases in between. The CDR3 coding sequence is TGTGCCTCAGAACAGGGAGAGGCTTTCTTT. It translates to CASEQGEAFF.

The chain is built from TRBV7-9 and TRBJ1-6, with 8 bases matching TRBD1. The CDR3 totals 15 residues. With V trimmed by 5 bases and J by 9 bases, 9 bases remained unmatched. Germline V CDR1 and CDR2: SEHNR, FQNEAQ (reference sequence). This CDR3 is CASSALQGVSSPLHF. The CDR3 nucleotides are TGTGCCAGCAGCGCCTTACAGGGGGTGAGTTCACCCCTCCACTTT. The entire variable domain, with the rest obtained from reference TRBV7-9 and TRBJ1-6, is as follows: DTGVSQNPRHKITKRGQNVTFRCDPISEHNRLYWYRQTLGQGPEFLTYFQNEAQLEKSRLLSDRFSAERPKGSFSTLEIQRTEQGDSAMYLCASSALQGVSSPLHFGNGTRLTVT.

This chain uses TRBV11-2 with TRBJ1-4; 11 positions agree with TRBD1. J lost 8 bases, V lost 3 bases, and 5 bases had no gene match. CDR1 and CDR2 from the germline V gene are SGHAT and FQNNGV. The CDR3 loop spans 15 amino acids. The CDR3 DNA is TGTGCCAGCAGCTTGGACAGGGGGCTCGGGGAAAAACTGTTTTTT. Residues: CASSLDRGLGEKLFF.

This sequence joins TRBV20-1 and TRBJ2-5, with D possibly TRBD2 on 5 matching bases. Germline V CDR1 and CDR2: DFQATT, SNEGSKA (reference sequence). Trimming removed 6 bases from V and 1 base from J, with 15 bases in between. The CDR3 consists of 14 residues. CDR3 sequence: CSAGLPSTQETQYF. The CDR3, as DNA: TGCAGTGCCGGACTCCCTAGTACCCAAGAGACCCAGTACTTC.

The chain is built from TRBV3-1 and TRBJ2-1; D is unclear. Per the germline V gene, CDR1 is LGHDT and CDR2 is YNNKEL (reference sequence). The CDR3 has 15 residues. The V and J ends lost 1 base and 1 base respectively, with 8 bases between them. CDR3 in DNA: TGTGCCAGCAGCCAAGTATACGGGTCCTACAATGAGCAGTTCTTC. This codes for CASSQVYGSYNEQFF.

This clonotype was observed once. This rearrangement joins TRBV4-2 to TRBJ1-4; D is perhaps TRBD1 (6 bases). Between the trimmed V and J ends, which lost 0 bases and 8 bases, there was a span of 10 bases. The CDR3 is made up of 14 amino acids. Germline-derived CDR1 and CDR2 are LGHNA and YNFKEQ. The CDR3 bases are TGTGCCAGCAGCCAAGACCGGGGGCCCGAAAAACTGTTTTTT. This encodes CASSQDRGPEKLFF.

This chain's CDR3 is CASSYGSTSTDTQYF. CDR3 DNA sequence: TGTGCCAGCAGCTACGGGTCGACTAGCACAGATACGCAGTATTTT. The chain employs TRBV7-2 and TRBJ2-3; D call uncertain. The V end lost 4 bases, the J end lost 0 bases, and 11 bases lay between the germline ends. The CDR3 is 15 amino acids. Germline CDR1 reads SGHTA; CDR2 reads FQGNSA.

V and J are TRBV5-1 and TRBJ1-2; D possibly corresponds to TRBD1 (6 bases). V was trimmed by 3 bases and J by 6 bases, leaving 9 bases between them. CDR3 length equals 12 residues. Germline lookup yields CDR1 SGHRS and CDR2 YFSETQ. The CDR3 bases are TGCGCCAGCAGCTCACGACAGGATGGCTACACCTTC. Translation: CASSSRQDGYTF. The variable domain in full, completed from reference TRBV5-1 and TRBJ1-2, reads KAGVTQTPRYLIKTRGQQVTLSCSPISGHRSVSWYQQTPGQGLQFLFEYFSETQRNKGNFPGRFSGRQFSNSRSEMNVSTLELGDSALYLCASSSRQDGYTFGSGTRLTVV.

This rearrangement joins TRBV3-1 to TRBJ1-1; weak D call: TRBD1 (6 bases). V was shortened by 7 bases and J by 4 bases, with 19 bases between the two germline ends. The CDR3 has 15 residues. CDR1 LGHDT and CDR2 YNNKEL come from the germline V gene (reference sequence). This CDR3 reads CASNTRSSRGTEAFF. DNA of the CDR3: TGTGCCAGCAACACGAGGAGTTCCAGGGGCACTGAAGCTTTCTTT.

The V call is TRBV3-1, the J call TRBJ1-3; maybe TRBD1 (5 bases). The CDR3 has 15 amino acids. In germline, CDR1 is LGHDT, CDR2 YNNKEL (reference sequence). V lost 4 bases and J 0 bases, leaving 10 bases between the germline ends. The CDR3 reads CASSLGVFSGNTIYF. CDR3 DNA sequence: TGTGCCAGCAGCCTAGGGGTGTTCTCTGGAAACACCATATATTTT. Supplemented by reference TRBV3-1 and TRBJ1-3, the full variable domain reads DTAVSQTPKYLVTQMGNDKSIKCEQNLGHDTMYWYKQDSKKFLKIMFSYNNKELIINETVPNRFSPKSPDKAHLNLHINSLELGDSAVYFCASSLGVFSGNTIYFGEGSWLTVV.